One and the same sample provided the 27 T cell receptor beta chains below, sequenced in a study of T cell responses to AZD1222 COVID-19 vaccine. TCRdb's table, derived via immunoSEQ multiplex PCR, lists solely in-frame clones and lacks some. The sample contains roughly 120,000 clones, about nine tenths of which appear only once. The specimen was peripheral blood, collected on day 0 of AZD1222 vaccination. The source of these receptors is an adult in good health.

The J gene is TRBJ2-6, the V gene TRBV30; weak D call: TRBD2 (6 bases). Germline lookup yields CDR1 GTSNPN and CDR2 SVGIG (reference sequence). The CDR3 has 18 amino acids. Trimming took 3 bases from V and 0 from J, leaving 18 bases between them. DNA for the CDR3: TGTGCCTGGAGCCAACCCCGAAGGGGAGGCTCTGGGGCCAACGTCCTGACTTTC. This sequence encodes CAWSQPRRGGSGANVLTF.

The chain is built from TRBV6-5 and TRBJ1-1; 8 bases align to TRBD1. The CDR3 runs 16 residues. V trimming: 0 bases; J trimming: 4 bases; junction bases outside the gene matches: 7. CDR1 and CDR2 from the germline V gene are MNHEY and SVGAGI. The CDR3 reads CASSYSRETGGTEAFF. Written as DNA, the CDR3 is TGTGCCAGCAGTTACTCGAGAGAAACAGGGGGCACTGAAGCTTTCTTT.

V is TRBV10-2 and J is TRBJ2-3, with TRBD2 as a possible D gene (6 bases). Germline V gene sequence: CDR1 WSHSY, CDR2 SAAADI. Between the trimmed V and J ends, which lost 5 bases and 5 bases, there was a span of 11 bases. The CDR3 contains 13 residues. DNA of the CDR3: TGCGCCAGCAGTTCGGGACTCCAAGATACGCAGTATTTT. Translating it yields CASSSGLQDTQYF.

The chain couples TRBV28 to TRBJ2-7; D call uncertain. CDR1 is MDHEN and CDR2 is SYDVKM in the germline V gene. There are 12 residues in the CDR3. Trimming pared 7 bases from V and 4 bases from J, leaving 11 bases between. The CDR3: CASKPTWYEQYF. CDR3 DNA: TGTGCCAGCAAACCAACATGGTACGAGCAGTACTTC.

V usage is TRBV4-2 and J usage is TRBJ1-2, with 7 bases fitting TRBD1. J gave up 7 bases and V 6 bases, and 26 bases lay outside the gene matches. Germline loops: CDR1 LGHNA, CDR2 YNFKEQ. The length of the CDR3 is 19 residues. The CDR3 DNA follows: TGTGCCAGCAGTCCAAGTCTCCGGGACAGAGCCGATCCGGGATTTGGCTACACCTTC. This translates into CASSPSLRDRADPGFGYTF.

The chain is built from TRBV18 and TRBJ2-2, with 8 positions matching TRBD1. The junction had 6 bases not matched to a gene; V was cut back by 5 bases and J by 1 base. The germline gives CDR1 KGHSH, CDR2 LQKENI. There are 16 residues in the CDR3. The CDR3 loop is CASSEGQGRNTGELFF. CDR3 nucleotides: TGTGCCAGCTCAGAAGGACAGGGAAGGAACACCGGGGAGCTGTTTTTT.

V usage is TRBV10-3 and J usage is TRBJ1-2; perhaps TRBD1 as D (5 bases). Germline CDR1 and CDR2: ENHRY and SYGVKD. Trimming took 0 bases from V and 3 from J, leaving 8 bases between them. The CDR3 is made up of 14 amino acids. CDR3 in amino acids: CAISESSRDYGYTF. The CDR3 DNA is TGTGCCATCAGTGAGTCGAGCAGGGACTATGGCTACACCTTC.

This clone was counted once. The same CDR3 arises from other DNA sequences in this sample as well. The chain carries TRBV20-1 and TRBJ1-1; weak D call: TRBD1 (6 bases). The CDR3 runs 11 residues. The germline CDR1 and CDR2 sequences are DFQATT and SNEGSKA (reference sequence). V was trimmed by 4 bases and J by 5 bases, leaving 8 bases between them. CDR3 nucleotide sequence: TGCAGTGCTAAAGGGGGGACTGAAGCTTTCTTT. Protein sequence: CSAKGGTEAFF.

The chain employs TRBV7-9 and TRBJ2-2; D perhaps matches TRBD2 (6 bases). The CDR3 runs to 15 residues. The V gene lost 6 bases and the J gene lost 5 bases, with 16 bases spanning the gap. Germline CDR1 SEHNR, CDR2 FQNEAQ (reference sequence). CDR3 sequence reads: CASRDTGTPTGELFF. The CDR3 DNA sequence: TGTGCCAGCAGGGATACCGGGACTCCGACCGGGGAGCTGTTTTTT.

This chain links TRBV7-9 with TRBJ2-7; 9 nucleotides agree with TRBD1. This CDR3 has 14 amino acids. Germline CDR1 SEHNR, CDR2 FQNEAQ (reference sequence). V dropped 6 bases and J dropped 1; count of bases not matched to a gene: 4. The CDR3 loop reads CASSSGTGSYEQYF. For the CDR3, the DNA is TGTGCCAGCAGTTCCGGGACAGGGTCCTACGAGCAGTACTTC.

This clone appeared a single time. The rearrangement uses TRBV10-1 and TRBJ1-5, with 10 nucleotides matching TRBD1. This CDR3 has 13 amino acids. Germline V gene lookup returns CDR1 WNHNN and CDR2 SYGVQD (reference sequence). V trimming: 11 bases; J trimming: 6 bases; junction bases outside the gene matches: 7. CDR3 in amino acids: CAGDRGVSQPQHF. DNA of the CDR3: TGCGCCGGGGACAGGGGTGTGAGTCAGCCCCAGCATTTT.

J is TRBJ1-2 and V is TRBV14; 8 bases line up with TRBD1. The CDR3 is made up of 14 amino acids. V was pared by 4 bases and J by 4 bases, with 5 bases of the junction left unmatched. Germline lookup yields CDR1 SGHDN and CDR2 FVKESK. The chain's CDR3 is CASSRKTGAYGYTF. The CDR3 DNA sequence: TGTGCCAGCAGCCGCAAGACAGGGGCCTATGGCTACACCTTC.

The chain uses TRBV10-3 and TRBJ1-4; D remains ambiguous. Germline CDR1 and CDR2: ENHRY and SYGVKD. V lost 2 bases, J lost 7 bases, and 5 bases lay in between. CDR3 length: 12 residues. CDR3 DNA: TGTGCCATCAGTGAGGGGTTTGAAAAACTGTTTTTT. Protein sequence: CAISEGFEKLFF.

The table lists this clone with a few counts. The chain's CDR3 is CASNSDRYYGYTF. Here the CDR3 DNA reads TGTGCCAGCAACTCGGACAGGTACTATGGCTACACCTTC. The V gene is TRBV6-6, the J gene TRBJ1-2; 7 bases agree with TRBD1. The CDR3 runs to 13 residues. The germline gives CDR1 MNHNY, CDR2 SVGAGI (reference sequence). Trimming cost V 7 bases and J 3 bases; bases outside gene matches: 5.

Regarding this clone: A read error may account for a junction end that differs from germline. The chain recombines TRBV5-5 with TRBJ1-5, with D possibly matching TRBD1 (5 bases). Germline CDR1 SGHKS, CDR2 YYEKEE (reference sequence). This CDR3 region has 14 residues. The CDR3 is CASSLGQGIQPQHF. In DNA, the CDR3 is TGTGCCAGCAGTTTGGGGCAGGGCATTCAGCCCCAGCATTTT. Drawing the rest from reference TRBV5-5 and TRBJ1-5, the complete variable domain is DAGVTQSPTHLIKTRGQQVTLRCSPISGHKSVSWYQQVLGQGPQFIFQYYEKEERGRGNFPDRFSARQFPNYSSELNVNALLLGDSALYLCASSLGQGIQPQHFGDGTRLSIL.

The gene calls are TRBV29-1 and TRBJ1-2; tentative D call: TRBD1 (5 bases). CDR3 length equals 14 residues. V was pared by 3 bases and J by 4 bases, with 15 bases between. Germline V lookup: CDR1 SQVTM, CDR2 ANQGSEA. This CDR3 reads CSVDGGRDLYGYTF. CDR3 DNA sequence: TGCAGCGTTGATGGAGGCAGGGACCTCTATGGCTACACCTTC. The full variable domain, with the rest looked up from reference TRBV29-1 and TRBJ1-2, is SAVISQKPSRDICQRGTSLTIQCQVDSQVTMMFWYRQQPGQSLTLIATANQGSEATYESGFVIDKFPISRPNLTFSTLTVSNMSPEDSSIYLCSVDGGRDLYGYTFGSGTRLTVV.

This clone was observed once. The V call is TRBV3-1 (or the pseudogene TRBV3-2), the J call TRBJ2-3, with 8 bases lining up with TRBD2. V was pared by 2 bases and J by 1 base, with 2 bases of the junction left unmatched. This CDR3 contains 15 residues. The germline V gene encodes CDR1 LGHDT and CDR2 YNNKEL (reference sequence). CDR3 in amino acids: CASSQRRGGTDTQYF. CDR3 bases: TGTGCCAGCAGCCAAAGGCGGGGGGGCACAGATACGCAGTATTTT.

This clone was counted a few times. This chain connects TRBV5-4 to TRBJ1-1; unclear D gene. Germline CDR1 is SGHNT and CDR2 is YYREEE (reference sequence). V lost 2 bases to trimming and J lost 4 bases, with 9 bases between them. The CDR3 is made up of 13 amino acids. As DNA, the CDR3 is TGTGCCAGCAGCTTCCAGGAGGGCACTGAAGCTTTCTTT. Its protein is CASSFQEGTEAFF.

This chain joins TRBV5-5 and TRBJ1-1; D gene ambiguous. CDR3 size: 12 residues. V was trimmed by 4 bases and J by 8 bases, leaving 12 bases between them. Per the germline V gene, CDR1 is SGHKS and CDR2 is YYEKEE (reference sequence). CDR3 coding DNA: TGTGCCAGCAGCCGATTGGGGTTAGAAGCTTTCTTT. This codes for CASSRLGLEAFF. The variable domain in full, completed from reference TRBV5-5 and TRBJ1-1, reads DAGVTQSPTHLIKTRGQQVTLRCSPISGHKSVSWYQQVLGQGPQFIFQYYEKEERGRGNFPDRFSARQFPNYSSELNVNALLLGDSALYLCASSRLGLEAFFGQGTRLTVV.

The V call is TRBV15, the J call TRBJ1-5; D gene uncertain. Germline assignment: CDR1 LNHNV and CDR2 YYDKDF (reference sequence). The V end lost 0 bases, the J end lost 7 bases, and 13 bases lay between the germline ends. CDR3 length equals 15 residues. This CDR3 reads CATSRDIRTNQPQHF. In DNA form, the CDR3 reads TGTGCCACCAGCAGAGATATAAGGACCAACCAGCCCCAGCATTTT. Complete variable domain (other parts from reference TRBV15 and TRBJ1-5): DAMVIQNPRYQVTQFGKPVTLSCSQTLNHNVMYWYQQKSSQAPKLLFHYYDKDFNNEADTPDNFQSRRPNTSFCFLDIRSPGLGDTAMYLCATSRDIRTNQPQHFGDGTRLSIL.

This clone was picked up one time. V gene TRBV24-1 combines with J gene TRBJ2-3; TRBD2 agrees at 12 bases. The CDR3 runs to 17 residues. Germline V gene data show CDR1 as KGHDR and CDR2 as SFDVKD. V lost 3 bases to trimming and J lost 6 bases; unmatched junction nucleotides: 9. This CDR3 is CATSDPLLAGGPDTQYF. The CDR3 region has the DNA TGTGCCACCAGTGATCCCCTTCTAGCGGGAGGGCCGGATACGCAGTATTTT.

The chain has TRBV19 and TRBJ1-5; maybe TRBD1 (5 bases). This CDR3 has 12 amino acids. With 8 bases removed from V and 3 bases from J, the gap between germline ends came to 8 bases. The germline gives CDR1 LNHDA, CDR2 SQIVND (reference sequence). The DNA for the CDR3 is TGTGCCAGTCAGGGTCCCAATCAGCCCCAGCATTTT. Protein sequence: CASQGPNQPQHF. The variable domain in full, with the rest retrieved from reference TRBV19 and TRBJ1-5, is DGGITQSPKYLFRKEGQNVTLSCEQNLNHDAMYWYRQDPGQGLRLIYYSQIVNDFQKGDIAEGYSVSREKKESFPLTVTSAQKNPTAFYLCASQGPNQPQHFGDGTRLSIL.

Notes on this clone: Distinct nucleotide sequences in the sample also encode this CDR3. V gene TRBV18 combines with J gene TRBJ2-5; no clear D gene. Germline loops: CDR1 KGHSH, CDR2 LQKENI. The CDR3 covers 12 residues. The germline V and J ends were trimmed by 2 bases and 5 bases, with 6 bases remaining between them. The CDR3 is CASSPSRETQYF. The CDR3, as DNA: TGTGCCAGCTCACCAAGTAGGGAGACCCAGTACTTC.

Only a few counts were recorded for this clone. V gene TRBV28 combines with J gene TRBJ1-5; tentatively, D is TRBD1 (5 bases). The CDR3 has 17 residues. The V end was cut by 3 bases, the J end by 4 bases, with 19 bases between. Germline assignment: CDR1 MDHEN and CDR2 SYDVKM. As DNA, the CDR3 is TGTGCCAGCAGTTTGGGGCATGTCGGAGGGATTAATCAGCCCCAGCATTTT. Its protein product is CASSLGHVGGINQPQHF.

The chain uses TRBV4-1 and TRBJ1-4, with D maybe TRBD1 (5 bases). Germline values: CDR1 MGHRA, CDR2 YSYEKL. V gave up 0 bases and J gave up 7 bases, with 9 bases separating them. This CDR3 is built from 14 residues. This chain's CDR3 is CASSQDGAGEKLFF. The CDR3 DNA reads as TGCGCCAGCAGCCAAGACGGGGCGGGTGAAAAACTGTTTTTT.

The chain joins TRBV5-4 to TRBJ1-1; possible D gene TRBD1, 6 bases. In germline, CDR1 is SGHNT, CDR2 YYREEE (reference sequence). The CDR3 is made up of 12 amino acids. The germline V and J ends were trimmed by 3 bases and 5 bases, with 8 bases remaining between them. The CDR3 is CASSSGQTEAFF. CDR3 nucleotide sequence: TGTGCCAGCAGCTCCGGACAGACTGAAGCTTTCTTT.

The chain has TRBV14 and TRBJ1-1, with a possible D match to TRBD1 (6 bases). The germline V gene has CDR1 SGHDN and CDR2 FVKESK. The germline V and J ends were trimmed by 1 base and 2 bases, with 14 bases remaining between them. The CDR3 covers 16 residues. CDR3 loop: CASSQGVAQGNTEAFF. The CDR3 DNA is TGTGCCAGCAGCCAAGGAGTAGCACAGGGCAACACTGAAGCTTTCTTT.